The sample holds one count of the clone carrying this T cell receptor (beta chain). Its specificity is not known. This sample stems from a study of cytomegalovirus exposure and HLA in healthy donors. The overall study: Inside one of the first data releases sat about 85 million unique TCRs taken from HLA-typed donors. Study-wide results and caveats: Upon later analysis, TCR association rates were observed to vary by HLA locus, being highest for DRB1 and lowest for HLA-C.

Use of 60 Vbeta and 13 Jbeta primers characterized the PCR. Assay used: immunoSEQ multiplex PCR; TCRdb lists only in-frame clones, some missing. The sample comprises approximately 240,000 clones, more than 85% of which are singletons, and about 1% rests with the top ten. The J segment lost 2 bases and the V segment lost 3 bases, leaving 2 bases of the junction unmatched. CDR1 and CDR2 (germline): LNHDA, SQIVND (reference sequence). This CDR3 is built from 14 residues. Sequencing was done on a sample of PBMCs. The chain recombines TRBV19 with TRBJ2-5, with TRBD2 identical over 8 bases. The clonotype was recovered from a woman aged 18-35 years in good health and CMV-seronegative. As DNA, the CDR3 is TGTGCCAGTAGTATGACTAGCGCACAAGAGACCCAGTACTTC. It translates to CASSMTSAQETQYF.